The following is a T cell receptor (beta chain) sequence with its context. These data originate in a study of T-cell reconstitution after alpha-beta-depleted transplantation in children. The V end lost 8 bases, the J end lost 8 bases, and 13 bases lay between the germline ends. Germline CDR1 reads MNHEY; CDR2 reads SMNVEV (reference sequence). The CDR3 spans 13 residues. Construction of the TCRbeta library involved unique molecular identifiers. TCRdb re-called the PCR reads with MiXCR, one entry per CDR3 protein. In the table there are hundreds of thousands of distinct CDR3 sequences, around 25% of which are singletons.

This clonotype originated in a female patient aged 2-9 years who had a stem cell transplant for congenital amegakaryocytic thrombocytopenia, so the T cells may come from the graft donor. Here the sequenced sample was PBMCs, mostly from graft donor cells, taken 360 days after TCRalphabeta/CD19-depleted stem cell transplant. V usage is TRBV27 and J usage is TRBJ1-6; tentative D call: TRBD1 (5 bases). CDR3 region: CASCGTGDSPLHF. CDR3 DNA sequence: TGTGCCAGCTGTGGGACCGGAGATTCACCCCTCCACTTT.